The 21 T cell receptor beta chains presented below share a single source sample, sequenced in a study of blood T cell repertoires in COVID-19. This table comes from immunoSEQ multiplex PCR, and its TCRdb copy is limited to in-frame clones, with some not included. The sample lists roughly 100,000 clones; roughly 90% were seen once. The sample comprised peripheral blood. The receptors were sampled from a woman older than 75 in a cohort sampled during active COVID-19.

V and J are TRBV5-1 and TRBJ1-1, with D perhaps TRBD1 (6 bases). V was shortened by 5 bases and J by 1 base, with 12 bases between the two germline ends. The germline V gene encodes CDR1 SGHRS and CDR2 YFSETQ. CDR3 length: 14 amino acids. CDR3 nucleotides: TGCGCCAGCAGGGGGACATTCCAGAACACTGAAGCTTTCTTT. Amino acid sequence: CASRGTFQNTEAFF.

This clone is a singleton in its sample. The chain carries TRBV11-3 and TRBJ2-7; no reliable D call. The CDR3 is 12 amino acids. From germline, CDR1 is SGHNT and CDR2 YENEEA. V lost 3 bases, J lost 5 bases, and 8 bases lay in between. The CDR3 reads CASSFLSDEQYF. The CDR3 coding sequence is TGTGCCAGCAGCTTTCTCTCGGACGAGCAGTACTTC.

This sequence joins TRBV28 and TRBJ1-2; D gene ambiguous. CDR1 is MDHEN, CDR2 SYDVKM, per germline. V lost 3 bases and J 5 bases, leaving 10 bases between the germline ends. The CDR3 length is 13 residues. CDR3 DNA sequence: TGTGCCAGCAGTTTCGGTGTAGATTATGGCTACACCTTC. Amino acid sequence: CASSFGVDYGYTF.

The chain links TRBV5-5 to TRBJ2-2, with 11 bases matching TRBD2. The ends lost 4 bases at V and 4 bases at J; junction bases unmatched: 6. This CDR3 comprises 16 residues. Looked up from germline, CDR1 is SGHKS and CDR2 is YYEKEE (reference sequence). The CDR3 loop is CASSPAGTSGTGELFF. CDR3 in DNA: TGTGCCAGCAGCCCAGCCGGGACTAGCGGCACCGGGGAGCTGTTTTTT.

The V and J genes are TRBV10-3 and TRBJ1-4; D is unresolved. V shed 2 bases and J shed 4 bases, with 5 bases lying between them. The CDR3 extends over 13 amino acids. Germline CDR1 and CDR2: ENHRY and SYGVKD. CDR3 amino acids: CAISETSNEKLFF. The CDR3 DNA sequence: TGTGCCATCAGTGAGACAAGTAATGAAAAACTGTTTTTT.

This CDR3 is CASSLQGAEAFF. The CDR3 nucleotides read TGTGCCAGCAGTTTACAGGGTGCTGAAGCTTTCTTT. The chain joins TRBV27 to TRBJ1-1; D might be TRBD1 (5 bases). The V gene lost 2 bases and the J gene lost 6 bases, with 7 bases spanning the gap. The germline gives CDR1 MNHEY, CDR2 SMNVEV (reference sequence). This CDR3 contains 12 residues.

This chain connects TRBV14 to TRBJ1-1, with TRBD1 matching over 7 bases. With V trimmed by 4 bases and J by 0 bases, 8 bases remained unmatched. Germline assignment: CDR1 SGHDN and CDR2 FVKESK. The CDR3 totals 16 residues. CDR3 sequence reads: CASSRQGVAVNTEAFF. CDR3 DNA sequence: TGTGCCAGCAGCCGACAGGGAGTGGCCGTGAACACTGAAGCTTTCTTT.

In DNA, the CDR3 is TGTGCCACCAGTGTCTCTGATCAGCCCCAGCATTTT. This gives the protein CATSVSDQPQHF. The V call is TRBV24-1, the J call TRBJ1-5; D ambiguous. CDR1 is KGHDR and CDR2 is SFDVKD in the germline V gene. V was trimmed by 5 bases and J by 5 bases, leaving 6 bases between them. The CDR3 loop spans 12 amino acids.

This rearrangement joins TRBV10-2 to TRBJ2-1; 13 nucleotides match TRBD2. Unmatched junction bases numbered 6, after V lost 6 bases and J lost 4 bases. Per the germline V gene, CDR1 is WSHSY and CDR2 is SAAADI. The CDR3 totals 16 residues. The CDR3 protein is CASRPGLAGLYNEQFF. The CDR3 bases are TGCGCCAGCAGACCGGGACTAGCGGGGTTATACAATGAGCAGTTCTTC.

The chain carries TRBV19 and TRBJ1-5, with D perhaps TRBD1 (6 bases). Germline-derived CDR1 and CDR2 are LNHDA and SQIVND (reference sequence). Trimming took off 5 bases at V and 3 bases at J, with 29 bases between the two ends. The CDR3 runs 20 residues. This CDR3 reads CASSGEQGVLGGTFNQPQHF. The DNA for the CDR3 is TGTGCCAGTAGTGGGGAACAGGGAGTTCTAGGTGGTACTTTCAATCAGCCCCAGCATTTT.

The J gene is TRBJ2-1, the V gene TRBV30, with 11 bases lining up with TRBD1. Germline V gives CDR1 GTSNPN, CDR2 SVGIG (reference sequence). With 5 bases clipped from V and 1 base from J, the junction kept 1 base outside the gene matches. This CDR3 comprises 14 residues. CDR3 DNA sequence: TGTGCCTGGGGGGACAGGGGGTCCTACAATGAGCAGTTCTTC. It specifies CAWGDRGSYNEQFF.

This sequence joins TRBV27 and TRBJ1-2; 9 bases align to TRBD1. Germline V CDR1 and CDR2: MNHEY, SMNVEV (reference sequence). The V segment lost 6 bases and the J segment 4 bases; nucleotides outside the gene matches: 3. This CDR3 has 13 residues. The DNA for the CDR3 is TGTGCCAGCAGCAGGGACAGGGCCTATGGCTACACCTTC. This encodes CASSRDRAYGYTF.

V is TRBV21-1 and J is TRBJ1-4; TRBD1 was called by the table and not checked on the DNA. TRBV21-1 is termed a pseudogene. The length of the CDR3 is 21 residues. CDR3 protein: CASSKEGLRDRESTTNEKLFF. In nucleotides, the CDR3 is TGTGCCAGCAGCAAAGAGGGCCTCCGGGACAGAGAGTCCACAACTAATGAAAAACTGTTTTTT.

The chain links TRBV3-1 (or the pseudogene TRBV3-2) to TRBJ2-2, with 7 bases identical to TRBD2. The V segment lost 1 base and the J segment 1 base; nucleotides outside the gene matches: 3. Germline values: CDR1 LGHDT, CDR2 YNNKEL (reference sequence). This CDR3 spans 16 amino acids. The CDR3 region has the DNA TGTGCCAGCAGCCAAGGCGGCGGGGGGAACACCGGGGAGCTGTTTTTT. This codes for CASSQGGGGNTGELFF.

The chain carries TRBV5-6 and TRBJ1-1; D not resolved. Germline V gives CDR1 SGHDT, CDR2 YYEEEE. The ends were cut back, 1 base at V and 5 bases at J, with 6 bases in the middle. The CDR3 consists of 12 residues. DNA of the CDR3: TGTGCCAGCAGCTTGTCCGGTACTGAAGCTTTCTTT. As protein: CASSLSGTEAFF.

This clone appeared a single time. V gene TRBV3-1 (or the pseudogene TRBV3-2) combines with J gene TRBJ2-1; 15 positions match TRBD2. The CDR3 has 15 amino acids. Germline V gives CDR1 LGHDT, CDR2 YNNKEL (reference sequence). Trimming cost V 3 bases and J 13 bases; bases outside gene matches: 7. CDR3 in DNA: TGTGCCAGCAGCCAGGGTACGGGACTAGCGGGGGGTCAGTTCTTC. It translates to CASSQGTGLAGGQFF.

The gene calls are TRBV21-1 and TRBJ2-7; the table calls TRBD2, which could not be checked here. TRBV21-1 is marked as a pseudogene. This CDR3 spans 21 amino acids. The CDR3 reads CASSKVRTGTSGRRGIYEQYF. The DNA for the CDR3 is TGTGCCAGCAGCAAAGTGCGAACCGGGACTAGCGGGAGGCGGGGAATCTACGAGCAGTACTTC.

The J gene is TRBJ1-1, the V gene TRBV20-1; D gene ambiguous. Trimming shortened V by 3 bases and J by 7 bases, and 9 bases separated the two germline ends. Per the germline V gene, CDR1 is DFQATT and CDR2 is SNEGSKA (reference sequence). The CDR3 length is 11 residues. The CDR3 nucleotides read TGCAGTGCTAGCCAAGGACTTGAAGCTTTCTTT. Translated: CSASQGLEAFF.

A single count supports this clone. J is TRBJ1-6 and V is TRBV6-5; no definite D call. The CDR3 runs 15 residues. Between the trimmed V and J ends, which lost 8 bases and 0 bases, there was a span of 11 bases. Germline V gene data show CDR1 as MNHEY and CDR2 as SVGAGI. CDR3 nucleotide sequence: TGTGCCAGCGAAGACACCAGCTCCTATAATTCACCCCTCCACTTT. This translates into CASEDTSSYNSPLHF.

This chain joins TRBV29-1 and TRBJ2-5; a possible D gene is TRBD2 (6 bases). The CDR3 covers 12 residues. The germline V gene has CDR1 SQVTM and CDR2 ANQGSEA. V shed 3 bases and J shed 4 bases, with 9 bases lying between them. As DNA, the CDR3 is TGCAGCGTTGATGACGGGGGAGAGACCCAGTACTTC. Translating it yields CSVDDGGETQYF.

This chain links TRBV3-1 (or the pseudogene TRBV3-2) with TRBJ1-2; D unresolved. With 5 bases removed from V and 7 bases from J, the gap between germline ends came to 11 bases. The germline gives CDR1 LGHDT, CDR2 YNNKEL (reference sequence). There are 12 residues in the CDR3. The CDR3 region is CASSETYFGYTF. In DNA form, the CDR3 reads TGTGCCAGCAGCGAGACTTATTTTGGCTACACCTTC.